This T cell receptor beta chain stems from a study of blood T cell repertoires in COVID-19. TCRdb's table, derived via immunoSEQ multiplex PCR, lists solely in-frame clones and lacks some. Among 250,000 to 350,000 clones listed, roughly 86% were seen once. CDR1 and CDR2 (germline): SGHNT, YYREEE (reference sequence). V was shortened by 0 bases and J by 4 bases, with 13 bases between the two germline ends. The CDR3 is 15 residues long. The chain carries TRBV5-4 and TRBJ1-1; D might be TRBD1 (5 bases). What was sequenced was peripheral blood. The sequence was obtained from a woman aged 25 to 39 with COVID-19, enrolled during active disease. The CDR3 loop reads CASSLALGGTTEAFF. The CDR3 coding sequence is TGTGCCAGCAGCTTGGCCCTAGGAGGGACCACTGAAGCTTTCTTT. Drawing the rest from reference TRBV5-4 and TRBJ1-1, the complete variable domain is ETGVTQSPTHLIKTRGQQVTLRCSSQSGHNTVSWYQQALGQGPQFIFQYYREEENGRGNFPPRFSGLQFPNYSSELNVNALELDDSALYLCASSLALGGTTEAFFGQGTRLTVV.